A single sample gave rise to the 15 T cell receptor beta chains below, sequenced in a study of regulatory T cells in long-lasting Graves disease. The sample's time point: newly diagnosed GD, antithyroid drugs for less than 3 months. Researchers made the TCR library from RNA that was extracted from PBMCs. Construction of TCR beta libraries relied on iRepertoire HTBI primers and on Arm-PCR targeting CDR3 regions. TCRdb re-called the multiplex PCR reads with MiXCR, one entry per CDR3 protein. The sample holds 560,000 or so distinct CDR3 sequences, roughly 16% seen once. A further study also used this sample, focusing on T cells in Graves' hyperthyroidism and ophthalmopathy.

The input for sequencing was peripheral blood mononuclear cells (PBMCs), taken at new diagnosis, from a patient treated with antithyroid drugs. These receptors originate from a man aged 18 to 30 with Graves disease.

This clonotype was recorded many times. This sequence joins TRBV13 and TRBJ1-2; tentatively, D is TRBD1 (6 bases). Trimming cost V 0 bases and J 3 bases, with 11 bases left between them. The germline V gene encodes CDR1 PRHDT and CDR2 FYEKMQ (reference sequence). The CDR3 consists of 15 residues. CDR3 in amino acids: CASSLGGGAYYGYTF. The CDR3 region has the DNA TGTGCCAGCAGCTTAGGAGGGGGAGCCTACTATGGCTACACCTTC.

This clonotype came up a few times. The CDR3 spells CASSFRDSLSSGNTIYF. The CDR3 nucleotides are TGTGCCAGCAGCTTCCGGGACAGCCTTAGCTCTGGAAACACCATATATTTT. The chain uses TRBV7-9 and TRBJ1-3; the match to TRBD1 covers 7 bases. V lost 3 bases to trimming and J lost 0 bases; unmatched junction nucleotides: 8. Per the germline V gene, CDR1 is SEHNR and CDR2 is FQNEAQ (reference sequence). The CDR3 spans 17 residues.

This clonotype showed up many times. The CDR3 spells CASSLTTSGNEQFF. DNA for the CDR3: TGTGCCAGCAGCTTAACCACCTCGGGAAATGAGCAGTTCTTC. V usage is TRBV7-9 and J usage is TRBJ2-1; D might be TRBD2 (5 bases). Trimming removed 2 bases from V and 7 bases from J, with 12 bases in between. CDR3 length: 14 residues. CDR1 SEHNR and CDR2 FQNEAQ come from the germline V gene (reference sequence).

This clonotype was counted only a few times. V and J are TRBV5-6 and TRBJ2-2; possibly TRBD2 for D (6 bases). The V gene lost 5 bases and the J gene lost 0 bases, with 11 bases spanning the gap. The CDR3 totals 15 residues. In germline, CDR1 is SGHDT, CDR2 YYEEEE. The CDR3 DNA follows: TGTGCCAGCAGTACCGGGAGTGCGAACACCGGGGAGCTGTTTTTT. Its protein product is CASSTGSANTGELFF.

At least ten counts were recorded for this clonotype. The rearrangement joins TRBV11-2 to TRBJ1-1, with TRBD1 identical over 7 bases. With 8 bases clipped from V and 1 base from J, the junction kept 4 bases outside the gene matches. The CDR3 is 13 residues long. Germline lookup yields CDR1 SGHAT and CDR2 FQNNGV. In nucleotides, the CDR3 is TGTGCCAGCCGAGGGGGCCCGAACACTGAAGCTTTCTTT. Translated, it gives CASRGGPNTEAFF.

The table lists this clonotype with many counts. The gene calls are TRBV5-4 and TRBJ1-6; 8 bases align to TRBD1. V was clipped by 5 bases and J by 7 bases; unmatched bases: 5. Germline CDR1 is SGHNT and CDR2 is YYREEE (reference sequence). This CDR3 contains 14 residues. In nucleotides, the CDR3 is TGTGCCAGCAGTACGGGACAGGAGAATTCACCCCTCCACTTT. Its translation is CASSTGQENSPLHF.

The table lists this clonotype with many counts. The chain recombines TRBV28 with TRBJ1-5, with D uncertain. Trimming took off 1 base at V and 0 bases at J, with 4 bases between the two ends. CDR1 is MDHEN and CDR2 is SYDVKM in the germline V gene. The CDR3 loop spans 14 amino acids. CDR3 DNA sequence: TGTGCCAGCAGTTTATCCTTTAGCAATCAGCCCCAGCATTTT. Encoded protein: CASSLSFSNQPQHF.

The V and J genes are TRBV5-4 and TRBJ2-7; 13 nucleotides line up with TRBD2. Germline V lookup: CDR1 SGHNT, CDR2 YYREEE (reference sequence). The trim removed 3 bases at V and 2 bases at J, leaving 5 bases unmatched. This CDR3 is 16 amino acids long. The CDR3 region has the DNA TGTGCCAGCAGCTACCATACTAGCGGGAGGGCCTACGAGCAGTACTTC. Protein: CASSYHTSGRAYEQYF.

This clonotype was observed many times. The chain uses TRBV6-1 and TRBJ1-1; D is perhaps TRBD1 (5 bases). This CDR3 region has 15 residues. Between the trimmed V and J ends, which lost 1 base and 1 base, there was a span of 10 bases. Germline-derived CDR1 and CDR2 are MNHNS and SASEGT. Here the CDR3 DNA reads TGTGCCAGCAGTGAAGGGGGCTATTCGAACACTGAAGCTTTCTTT. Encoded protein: CASSEGGYSNTEAFF.

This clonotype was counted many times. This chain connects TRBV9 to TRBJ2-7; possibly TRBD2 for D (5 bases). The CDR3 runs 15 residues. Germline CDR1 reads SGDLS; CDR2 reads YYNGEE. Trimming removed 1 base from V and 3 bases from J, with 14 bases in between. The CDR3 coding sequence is TGTGCCAGCAGCGTATCGGGCGGGTCGAACTACGAGCAGTACTTC. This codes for CASSVSGGSNYEQYF.

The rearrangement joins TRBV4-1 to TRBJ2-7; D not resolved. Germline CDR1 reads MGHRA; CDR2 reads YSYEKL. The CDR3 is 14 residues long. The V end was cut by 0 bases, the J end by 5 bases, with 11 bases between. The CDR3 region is CASSQDLPVDEQYF. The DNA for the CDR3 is TGCGCCAGCAGCCAAGACTTGCCTGTAGACGAGCAGTACTTC.

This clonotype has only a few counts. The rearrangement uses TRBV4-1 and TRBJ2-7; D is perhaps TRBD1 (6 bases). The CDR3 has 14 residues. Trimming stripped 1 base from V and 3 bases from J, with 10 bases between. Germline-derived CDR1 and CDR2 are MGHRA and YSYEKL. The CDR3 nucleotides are TGCGCCAGCAGCCAAGCGTACAGGGTCTACGAGCAGTACTTC. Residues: CASSQAYRVYEQYF.

DNA of the CDR3: TGTGCCAGCAGCCTATTGACCGGAACCGACGGCGGGGAGCTGTTTTTT. Amino acids: CASSLLTGTDGGELFF. The chain has TRBV11-2 and TRBJ2-2; D is uncertain. CDR3 size: 16 residues. V was clipped by 5 bases and J by 7 bases, with 20 bases between them. Germline V gene data show CDR1 as SGHAT and CDR2 as FQNNGV.

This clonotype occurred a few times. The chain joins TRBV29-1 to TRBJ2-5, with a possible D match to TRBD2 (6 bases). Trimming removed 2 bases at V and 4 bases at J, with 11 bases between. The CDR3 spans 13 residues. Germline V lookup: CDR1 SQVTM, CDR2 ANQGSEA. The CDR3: CSVESTSRETQYF. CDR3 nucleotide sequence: TGCAGCGTTGAATCGACTAGTAGAGAGACCCAGTACTTC.

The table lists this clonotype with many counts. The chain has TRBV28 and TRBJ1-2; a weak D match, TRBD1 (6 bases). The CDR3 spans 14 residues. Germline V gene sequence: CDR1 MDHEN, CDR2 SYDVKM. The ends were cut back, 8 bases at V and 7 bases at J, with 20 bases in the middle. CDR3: CASSPVGGLRGYTF. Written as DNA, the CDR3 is TGTGCCAGCTCACCAGTAGGGGGGCTGCGTGGCTACACCTTC.